The source of this TCR beta chain is a study of regulatory T cells in long-lasting Graves disease. Study overall: New Graves' disease cases had less than 3 months of antithyroid drugs.

Researchers made TCR beta libraries by using iRepertoire HTBI primers and running Arm-PCR on CDR3 regions. TCRdb processed the multiplex PCR reads anew with MiXCR; each CDR3 protein has one entry. The data show 390,000 or so distinct CDR3 sequences, 12% seen once. Time point meaning: newly diagnosed GD, antithyroid drugs for less than 3 months. RNA extracted from PBMCs served as the sequencing template. This clonotype was counted at least ten times. These same data were also listed under a study on T cells in Graves' hyperthyroidism and ophthalmopathy. That study reports: Stability of Graves' hyperthyroidism was defined as absent ophthalmopathy progression within 18 months. Blood also contained most expanded thyroid clonotypes above 0.001. Stable hyperthyroidism was separated from ophthalmopathy by a model based on 13 V-J features.

This receptor was identified in a woman under 30 with Graves disease. The material was peripheral blood mononuclear cells (PBMCs), obtained at new diagnosis, from a patient treated with antithyroid drugs.

This CDR3 is CASSLLEGHSPLHF. DNA for the CDR3: TGCGCCAGCAGCTTGCTCGAGGGGCATTCACCCCTCCACTTT. This sequence joins TRBV5-1 and TRBJ1-6; D is possibly TRBD1 (5 bases). This CDR3 has 14 residues. Germline assignment: CDR1 SGHRS and CDR2 YFSETQ. Trimming took 1 base from V and 8 from J, leaving 10 bases between them.